The 7 T cell receptor beta chains in this list originate from one sample, sequenced in a study of blood T cell repertoires in COVID-19. Profiled with immunoSEQ multiplex PCR; TCRdb holds only in-frame clones, not every one. The repertoire holds 65,000 to 100,000 clones, with 84% as singletons. Material for sequencing was peripheral blood. The receptors originated from a human donor in a cohort sampled during active COVID-19.

The chain employs TRBV12-3 or TRBV12-4 and TRBJ2-7; D unclear. V lost 6 bases to trimming and J lost 4 bases, with 13 bases between them. This CDR3 has 13 residues. This chain's CDR3 is CASSPSTGYEQYF. The CDR3 DNA follows: TGTGCCAGCAGCCCCTCGACCGGGTACGAGCAGTACTTC.

The V call is TRBV19, the J call TRBJ2-3; 9 positions agree with TRBD1. CDR1 and CDR2 (germline): LNHDA, SQIVND (reference sequence). This CDR3 has 17 amino acids. V gave up 6 bases and J gave up 1 base; unmatched junction bases: 11. The CDR3 here is CASRSPRQGDGTDTQYF. CDR3 coding DNA: TGTGCCAGTAGATCCCCCCGACAGGGGGACGGCACAGATACGCAGTATTTT.

This chain joins TRBV9 and TRBJ1-2, with D tentatively TRBD1 (6 bases). CDR1 is SGDLS, CDR2 YYNGEE, per germline. The length of the CDR3 is 15 residues. V shed 0 bases and J shed 2 bases, with 11 bases lying between them. The CDR3 DNA is TGTGCCAGCAGCGTAGTCGGGACACCAAACTATGGCTACACCTTC. Its protein product is CASSVVGTPNYGYTF.

This clone was observed a single time. The rearrangement links TRBV29-1 to TRBJ1-1; D perhaps matches TRBD1 (6 bases). CDR1 is SQVTM, CDR2 ANQGSEA, per germline. Trimming stripped 6 bases from V and 0 bases from J, with 11 bases between. The CDR3 runs to 13 residues. Here the CDR3 reads CSVTDRLNTEAFF. The CDR3 nucleotides are TGCAGCGTCACGGACAGATTGAACACTGAAGCTTTCTTT.

This chain uses TRBV6-6 with TRBJ1-1, with D perhaps TRBD1 (6 bases). The CDR3 covers 13 residues. Trimming pared 10 bases from V and 5 bases from J, leaving 17 bases between. Germline V gene data show CDR1 as MNHNY and CDR2 as SVGAGI (reference sequence). The CDR3 DNA sequence: TGTGCCATCACAGGGTTGGAGAAGACTGAAGCTTTCTTT. Translated, it gives CAITGLEKTEAFF.

The rearrangement links TRBV29-1 to TRBJ1-2; D unresolved. V dropped 7 bases and J dropped 4 bases, with 13 bases sitting between them. CDR1 and CDR2 from the germline V gene are SQVTM and ANQGSEA. The CDR3 is 12 residues long. The CDR3 here is CSADGGIYGYTF. CDR3 nucleotides: TGCAGCGCAGACGGAGGTATCTATGGCTACACCTTC.

The chain carries TRBV28 and TRBJ1-6; no definite D call. V shed 4 bases and J shed 0 bases, with 10 bases lying between them. Looked up from germline, CDR1 is MDHEN and CDR2 is SYDVKM. The CDR3 runs to 16 residues. CDR3 coding DNA: TGTGCCAGCAGTTCTTTGCTGAGCTCCTATAATTCACCCCTCCACTTT. Translated: CASSSLLSSYNSPLHF. Filled out from reference TRBV28 and TRBJ1-6, the complete variable domain reads DVKVTQSSRYLVKRTGEKVFLECVQDMDHENMFWYRQDPGLGLRLIYFSYDVKMKEKGDIPEGYSVSREKKERFSLILESASTNQTSMYLCASSSLLSSYNSPLHFGNGTRLTVT.